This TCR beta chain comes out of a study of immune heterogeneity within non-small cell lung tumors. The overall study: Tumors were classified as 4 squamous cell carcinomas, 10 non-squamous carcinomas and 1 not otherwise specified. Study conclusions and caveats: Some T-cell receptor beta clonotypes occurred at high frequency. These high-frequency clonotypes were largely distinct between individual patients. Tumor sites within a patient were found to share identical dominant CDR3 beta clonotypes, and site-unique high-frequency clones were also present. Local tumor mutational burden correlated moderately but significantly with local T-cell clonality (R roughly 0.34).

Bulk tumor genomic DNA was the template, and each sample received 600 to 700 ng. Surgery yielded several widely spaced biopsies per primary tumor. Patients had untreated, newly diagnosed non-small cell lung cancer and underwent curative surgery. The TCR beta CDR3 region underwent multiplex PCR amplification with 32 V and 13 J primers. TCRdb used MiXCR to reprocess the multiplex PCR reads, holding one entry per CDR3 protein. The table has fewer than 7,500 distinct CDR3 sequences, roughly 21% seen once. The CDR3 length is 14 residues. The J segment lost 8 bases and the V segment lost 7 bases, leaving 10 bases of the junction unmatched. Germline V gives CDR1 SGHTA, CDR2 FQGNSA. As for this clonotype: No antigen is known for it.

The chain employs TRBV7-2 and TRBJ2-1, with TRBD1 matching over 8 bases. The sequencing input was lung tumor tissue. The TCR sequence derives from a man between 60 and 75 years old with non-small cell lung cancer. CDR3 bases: TGTGCCAGCAATATGGACAGGGTTTGGTATGAGCAGTTCTTC. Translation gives CASNMDRVWYEQFF.